A selection of T cell receptor beta chains follows, all from one sample in a study of T-cell reconstitution after alpha-beta-depleted transplantation in children. TCRdb reanalysed the PCR reads using MiXCR and keeps one entry per CDR3 protein. This sample has fewer than 750,000 distinct CDR3 sequences; 20% to 25% occur once, and the top ten carry roughly 15%. Sample: PBMCs, mostly from graft donor cells, taken 360 days after TCRalphabeta/CD19-depleted stem cell transplant. All receptors come from a boy less than two years old who had a stem cell transplant for acute myeloid leukemia, so the T cells may come from the graft donor. Each CDR3 is given with its conserved first and last residue. D genes are given only for firm matches. Only some rows state a clone size, as once, few, many or a class for expanded clones.

J gene | D gene | V gene | clone size | CDR3 protein | CDR3 DNA
TRBJ2-2 | . | TRBV20-1 | . | CSAMYPTGELFF | TGCAGTGCAATGTATCCTACCGGGGAGCTGTTTTTT
TRBJ2-3 | . | TRBV10-3 | . | CAISRDWITDTQYF | TGTGCCATCAGCCGGGACTGGATAACAGATACGCAGTATTTT
TRBJ2-4 | . | TRBV20-1 | . | CSATDTSSAKNIQYF | TGCAGTGCTACCGACACCTCATCAGCCAAAAACATTCAGTACTTC
TRBJ2-1 | . | TRBV12-3/TRBV12-4 | many | CASSLGGMYNEQFF | TGTGCCAGCAGTTTAGGAGGGATGTACAATGAGCAGTTCTTC
TRBJ2-1 | . | TRBV7-9 | many | CASSFAGVSEQFF | TGTGCCAGCAGCTTCGCAGGGGTTAGTGAGCAGTTCTTC
TRBJ2-1 | . | TRBV9 | few | CASSGGSVSSYNEQFF | TGTGCCAGCAGCGGAGGCTCTGTGAGCTCCTACAATGAGCAGTTCTTC
TRBJ2-2 | TRBD1 | TRBV7-2 | . | CASSSDRATGELFF | TGTGCCAGCAGCTCGGACAGGGCGACCGGGGAGCTGTTTTTT
TRBJ2-1 | . | TRBV25-1 | few | CASSDGRGNNEQFF | TGTGCCAGCAGTGACGGCAGGGGAAACAATGAGCAGTTCTTC
TRBJ2-1 | TRBD1 | TRBV24-1 | . | CATSEFIGQGTNEQFF | TGTGCCACCAGTGAATTCATCGGACAGGGGACCAATGAGCAGTTCTTC
TRBJ2-2 | . | TRBV15 | few | CATSNSPNTGELFF | TGTGCCACCAGCAACTCTCCGAACACCGGGGAGCTGTTTTTT
TRBJ2-1 | . | TRBV11-2 | many | CASSPEEYEQFF | TGTGCCAGCAGCCCAGAGGAATATGAGCAGTTCTTC
TRBJ2-2 | TRBD1 | TRBV2 | . | CASSEANTGDTGELFF | TGTGCCAGCAGTGAAGCTAACACAGGGGACACCGGGGAGCTGTTTTTT
TRBJ2-2 | . | TRBV12-3/TRBV12-4 | . | CASSFPRPNTGELFF | TGTGCCAGCAGTTTTCCCCGGCCGAACACCGGGGAGCTGTTTTTT
TRBJ1-2 | . | TRBV12-3/TRBV12-4 | . | CASSLTGTGGYTF | TGTGCCAGCAGCCTTACAGGAACGGGTGGCTACACCTTC
TRBJ2-1 | . | TRBV5-1 | few | CASSSDSSSYNEQFF | TGTGCCAGCAGCTCAGACAGTAGCTCCTACAATGAGCAGTTCTTC
TRBJ2-1 | . | TRBV7-2 | . | CASSPTRDSTYNEQFF | TGTGCCAGCAGCCCTACCCGGGACTCCACCTACAATGAGCAGTTCTTC
TRBJ2-2 | . | TRBV12-3/TRBV12-4 | . | CASSFGGGGSTGELFF | TGTGCCAGCAGTTTCGGGGGAGGCGGATCCACCGGGGAGCTGTTTTTT